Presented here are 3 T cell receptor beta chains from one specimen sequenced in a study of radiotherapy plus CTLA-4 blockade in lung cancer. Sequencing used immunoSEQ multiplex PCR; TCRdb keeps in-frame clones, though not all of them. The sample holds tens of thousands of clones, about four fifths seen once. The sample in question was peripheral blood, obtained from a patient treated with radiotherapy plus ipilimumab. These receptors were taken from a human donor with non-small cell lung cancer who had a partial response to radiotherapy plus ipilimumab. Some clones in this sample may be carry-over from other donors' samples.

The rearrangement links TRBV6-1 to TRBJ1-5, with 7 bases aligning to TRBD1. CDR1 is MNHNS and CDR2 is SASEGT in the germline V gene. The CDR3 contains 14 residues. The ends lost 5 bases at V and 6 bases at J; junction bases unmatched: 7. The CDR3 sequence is CASSLEGGGQPQHF. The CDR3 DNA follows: TGTGCCAGCAGTTTAGAAGGGGGCGGTCAGCCCCAGCATTTT.

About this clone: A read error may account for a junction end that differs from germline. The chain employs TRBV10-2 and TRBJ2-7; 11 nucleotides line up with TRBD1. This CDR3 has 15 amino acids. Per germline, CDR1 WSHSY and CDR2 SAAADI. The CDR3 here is CASSPADRGLWEQYF. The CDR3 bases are TGTGCCAGCAGTCCTGCGGACAGGGGGCTGTGGGAGCAGTACTTC.

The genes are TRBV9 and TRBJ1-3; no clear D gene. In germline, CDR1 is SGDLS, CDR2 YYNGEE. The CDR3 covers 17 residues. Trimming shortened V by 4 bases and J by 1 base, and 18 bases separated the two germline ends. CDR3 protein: CASSSIGQLNSGNTIYF. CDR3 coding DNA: TGTGCCAGCAGCTCCATTGGGCAGTTAAATTCTGGAAACACCATATATTTT.